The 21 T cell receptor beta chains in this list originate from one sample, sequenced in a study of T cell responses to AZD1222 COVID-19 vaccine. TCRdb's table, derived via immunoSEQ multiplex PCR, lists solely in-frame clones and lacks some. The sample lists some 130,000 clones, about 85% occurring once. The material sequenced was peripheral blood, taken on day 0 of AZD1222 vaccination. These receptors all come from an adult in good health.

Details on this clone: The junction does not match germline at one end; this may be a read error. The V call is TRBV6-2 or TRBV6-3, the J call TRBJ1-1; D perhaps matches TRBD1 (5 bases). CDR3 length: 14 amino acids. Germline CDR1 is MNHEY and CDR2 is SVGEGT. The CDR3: CASSIPGLPTEAFF. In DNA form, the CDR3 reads TGTGCCAGCAGTATCCCGGGACTCCCGACTGAGGCTTTCTTT.

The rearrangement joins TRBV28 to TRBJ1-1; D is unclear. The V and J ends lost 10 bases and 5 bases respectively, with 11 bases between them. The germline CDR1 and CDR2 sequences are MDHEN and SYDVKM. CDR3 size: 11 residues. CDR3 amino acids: CATCSGTEAFF. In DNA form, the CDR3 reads TGTGCCACATGTTCGGGGACTGAAGCTTTCTTT.

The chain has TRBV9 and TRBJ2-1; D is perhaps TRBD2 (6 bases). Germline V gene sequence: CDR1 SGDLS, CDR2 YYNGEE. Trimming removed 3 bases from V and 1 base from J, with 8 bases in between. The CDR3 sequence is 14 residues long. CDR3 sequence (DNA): TGTGCCAGCAGCGCAGCGGGTTCCTACAATGAGCAGTTCTTC. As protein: CASSAAGSYNEQFF.

The DNA for the CDR3 is TGTGCCAGCAGTGAGGGGTACTATGGCTACACCTTC. Its translation is CASSEGYYGYTF. The chain uses TRBV2 and TRBJ1-2, with no clear D. CDR1 is SNHLY, CDR2 FYNNEI, per germline. Between the trimmed V and J ends, which lost 3 bases and 3 bases, there was a span of 5 bases. The CDR3 totals 12 residues.

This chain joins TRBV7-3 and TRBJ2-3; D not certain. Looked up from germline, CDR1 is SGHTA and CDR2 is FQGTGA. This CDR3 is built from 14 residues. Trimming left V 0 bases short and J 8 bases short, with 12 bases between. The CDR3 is CASSLTRQHGTQYF. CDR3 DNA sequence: TGTGCCAGCAGCTTAACGCGCCAGCATGGTACGCAGTATTTT.

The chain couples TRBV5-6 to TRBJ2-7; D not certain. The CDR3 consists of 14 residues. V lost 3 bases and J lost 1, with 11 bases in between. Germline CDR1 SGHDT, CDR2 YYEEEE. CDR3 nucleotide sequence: TGTGCCAGCAGCTCAGACTGGGGATCCTACGAGCAGTACTTC. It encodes CASSSDWGSYEQYF.

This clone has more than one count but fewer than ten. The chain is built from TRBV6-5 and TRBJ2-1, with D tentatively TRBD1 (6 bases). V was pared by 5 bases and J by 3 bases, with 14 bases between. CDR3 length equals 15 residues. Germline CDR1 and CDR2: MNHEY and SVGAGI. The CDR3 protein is CASSPLPRGYNEQFF. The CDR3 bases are TGTGCCAGCAGTCCCCTACCCAGGGGCTACAATGAGCAGTTCTTC.

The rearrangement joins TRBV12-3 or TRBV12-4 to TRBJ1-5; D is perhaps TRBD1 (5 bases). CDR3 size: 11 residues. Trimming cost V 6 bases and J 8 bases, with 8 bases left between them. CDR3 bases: TGTGCCAGCAGCAAAGGGGAGCCCCAGCATTTT. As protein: CASSKGEPQHF.

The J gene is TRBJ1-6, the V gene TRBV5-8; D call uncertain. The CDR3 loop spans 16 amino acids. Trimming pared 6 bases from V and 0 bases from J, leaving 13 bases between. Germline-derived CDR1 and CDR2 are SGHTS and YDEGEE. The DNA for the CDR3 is TGTGCCAGCATTCTCCTTTACAGCTCCTATAATTCACCCCTCCACTTT. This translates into CASILLYSSYNSPLHF.

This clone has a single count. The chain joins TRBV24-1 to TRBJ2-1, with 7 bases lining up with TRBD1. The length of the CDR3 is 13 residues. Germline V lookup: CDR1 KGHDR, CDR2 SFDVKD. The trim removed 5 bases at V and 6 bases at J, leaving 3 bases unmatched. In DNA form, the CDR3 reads TGTGCCACCAGTGTGGCAGGGGGCAATGAGCAGTTCTTC. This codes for CATSVAGGNEQFF.

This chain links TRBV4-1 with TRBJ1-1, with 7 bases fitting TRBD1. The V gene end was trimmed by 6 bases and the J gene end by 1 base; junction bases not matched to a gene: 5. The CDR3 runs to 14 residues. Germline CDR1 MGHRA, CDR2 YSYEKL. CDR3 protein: CASRDRRRNTEAFF. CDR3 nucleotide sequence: TGCGCCAGCAGGGACAGGCGTAGGAACACTGAAGCTTTCTTT.

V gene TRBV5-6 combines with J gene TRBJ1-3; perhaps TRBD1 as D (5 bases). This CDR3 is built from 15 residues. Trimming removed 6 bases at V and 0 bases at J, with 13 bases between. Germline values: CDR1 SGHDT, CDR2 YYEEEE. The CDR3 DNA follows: TGTGCCAGCAACCAGGGCCCAAACTCTGGAAACACCATATATTTT. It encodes CASNQGPNSGNTIYF.

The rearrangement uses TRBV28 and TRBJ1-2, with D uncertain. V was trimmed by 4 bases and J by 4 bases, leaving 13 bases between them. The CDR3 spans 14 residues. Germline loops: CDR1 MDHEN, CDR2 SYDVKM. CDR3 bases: TGTGCCAGCAGTTCCTCGGGCTTGAGCTATGGCTACACCTTC. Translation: CASSSSGLSYGYTF.

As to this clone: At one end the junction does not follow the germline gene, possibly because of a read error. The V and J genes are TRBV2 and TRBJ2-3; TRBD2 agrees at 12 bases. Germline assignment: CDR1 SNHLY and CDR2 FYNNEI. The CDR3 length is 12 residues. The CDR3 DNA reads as TGTGCCAGCATTCTGACTAGCGGGGGTTTAAATTTT. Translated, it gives CASILTSGGLNF.

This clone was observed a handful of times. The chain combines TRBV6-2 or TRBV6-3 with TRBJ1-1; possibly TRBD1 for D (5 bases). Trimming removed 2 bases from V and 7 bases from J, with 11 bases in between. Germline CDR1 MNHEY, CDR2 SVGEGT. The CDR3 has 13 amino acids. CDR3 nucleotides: TGTGCCAGCAGTTACACGGGACCCTATGAAGCTTTCTTT. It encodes CASSYTGPYEAFF.

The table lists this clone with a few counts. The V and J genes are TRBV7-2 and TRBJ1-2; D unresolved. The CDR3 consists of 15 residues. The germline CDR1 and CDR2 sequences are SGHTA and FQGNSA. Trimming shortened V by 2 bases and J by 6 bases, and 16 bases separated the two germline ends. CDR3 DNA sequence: TGTGCCAGCAGCTTATCGGGCCAAGGCCGCGATGGCTACACCTTC. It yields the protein CASSLSGQGRDGYTF.

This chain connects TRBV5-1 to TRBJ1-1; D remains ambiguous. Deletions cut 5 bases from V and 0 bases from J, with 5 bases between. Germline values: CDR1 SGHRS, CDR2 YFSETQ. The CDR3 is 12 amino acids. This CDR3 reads CASREVNTEAFF. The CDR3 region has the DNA TGCGCCAGCAGGGAGGTGAACACTGAAGCTTTCTTT.

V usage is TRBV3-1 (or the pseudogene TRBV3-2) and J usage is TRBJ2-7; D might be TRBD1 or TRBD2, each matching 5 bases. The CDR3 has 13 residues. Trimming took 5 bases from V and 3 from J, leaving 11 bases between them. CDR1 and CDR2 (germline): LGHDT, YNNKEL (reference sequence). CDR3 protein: CASSSGGYYEQYF. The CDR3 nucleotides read TGTGCCAGCAGCAGTGGGGGATACTACGAGCAGTACTTC.

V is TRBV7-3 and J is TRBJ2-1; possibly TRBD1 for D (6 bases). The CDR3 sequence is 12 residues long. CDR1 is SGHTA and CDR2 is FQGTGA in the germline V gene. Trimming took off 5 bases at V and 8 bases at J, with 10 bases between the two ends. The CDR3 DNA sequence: TGTGCCAGCAGCCTACAGGGCCATGAGCAGTTCTTC. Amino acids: CASSLQGHEQFF.

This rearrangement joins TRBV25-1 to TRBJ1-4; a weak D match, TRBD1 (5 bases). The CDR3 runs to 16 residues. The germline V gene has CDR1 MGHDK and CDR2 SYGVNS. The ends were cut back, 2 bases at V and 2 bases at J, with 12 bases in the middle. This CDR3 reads CASSEGSGRTNEKLFF. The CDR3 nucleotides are TGTGCCAGCAGTGAAGGATCGGGGCGGACTAATGAAAAACTGTTTTTT.

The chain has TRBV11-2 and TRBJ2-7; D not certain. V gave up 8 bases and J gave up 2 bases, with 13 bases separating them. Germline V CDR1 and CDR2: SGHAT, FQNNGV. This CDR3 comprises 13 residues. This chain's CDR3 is CASSKGSAYEQYF. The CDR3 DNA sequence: TGTGCCAGCTCCAAAGGCAGTGCCTACGAGCAGTACTTC.